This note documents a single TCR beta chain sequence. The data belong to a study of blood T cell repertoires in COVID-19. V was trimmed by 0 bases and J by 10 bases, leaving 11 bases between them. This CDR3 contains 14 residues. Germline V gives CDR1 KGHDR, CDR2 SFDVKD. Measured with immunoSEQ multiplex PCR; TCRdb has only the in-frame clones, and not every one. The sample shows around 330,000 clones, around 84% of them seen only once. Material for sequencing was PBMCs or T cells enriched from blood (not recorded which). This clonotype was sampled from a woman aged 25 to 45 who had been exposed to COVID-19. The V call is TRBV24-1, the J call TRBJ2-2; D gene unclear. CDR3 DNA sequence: TGTGCCACCAGTGATTTGAGAGAGTACGAGGAGCTGTTTTTT. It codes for CATSDLREYEELFF.